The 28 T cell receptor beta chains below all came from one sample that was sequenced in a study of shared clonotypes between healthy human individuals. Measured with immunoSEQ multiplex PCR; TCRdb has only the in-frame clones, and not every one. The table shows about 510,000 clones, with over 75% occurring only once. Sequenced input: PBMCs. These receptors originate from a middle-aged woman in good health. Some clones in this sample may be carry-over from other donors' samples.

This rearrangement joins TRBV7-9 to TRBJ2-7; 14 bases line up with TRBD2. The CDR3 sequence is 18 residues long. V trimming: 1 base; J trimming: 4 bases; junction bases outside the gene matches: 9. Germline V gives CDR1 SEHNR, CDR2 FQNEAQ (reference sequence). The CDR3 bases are TGTGCCAGCAGCTTAGGCTTGACTAGCGGGAGGGCAGGGTACGAGCAGTACTTC. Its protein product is CASSLGLTSGRAGYEQYF. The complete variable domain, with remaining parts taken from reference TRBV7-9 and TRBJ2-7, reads DTGVSQNPRHKITKRGQNVTFRCDPISEHNRLYWYRQTLGQGPEFLTYFQNEAQLEKSRLLSDRFSAERPKGSFSTLEIQRTEQGDSAMYLCASSLGLTSGRAGYEQYFGPGTRLTVT.

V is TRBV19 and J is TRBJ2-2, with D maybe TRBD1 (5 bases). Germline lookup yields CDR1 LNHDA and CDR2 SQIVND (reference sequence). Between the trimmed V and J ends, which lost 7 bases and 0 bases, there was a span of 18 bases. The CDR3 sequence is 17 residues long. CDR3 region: CASTAPGHYTNTGELFF. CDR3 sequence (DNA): TGTGCCAGTACCGCCCCCGGACACTATACGAACACCGGGGAGCTGTTTTTT.

In nucleotides, the CDR3 is TGTGCCAGTAGTATCTGGGGGGGGCGCTACAATGAGCAGTTCTTC. Amino acid sequence: CASSIWGGRYNEQFF. This chain uses TRBV19 with TRBJ2-1; TRBD2 is a possible D gene (7 bases). CDR1 is LNHDA and CDR2 is SQIVND in the germline V gene (reference sequence). Trimming removed 3 bases at V and 3 bases at J, with 12 bases between. The CDR3 consists of 15 residues.

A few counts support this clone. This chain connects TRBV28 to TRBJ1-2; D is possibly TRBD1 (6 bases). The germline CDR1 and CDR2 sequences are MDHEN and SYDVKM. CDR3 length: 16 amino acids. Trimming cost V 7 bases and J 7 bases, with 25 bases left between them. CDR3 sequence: CASTADRVDSMFGYTF. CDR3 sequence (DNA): TGTGCCAGCACCGCGGACAGAGTAGATAGTATGTTTGGCTACACCTTC.

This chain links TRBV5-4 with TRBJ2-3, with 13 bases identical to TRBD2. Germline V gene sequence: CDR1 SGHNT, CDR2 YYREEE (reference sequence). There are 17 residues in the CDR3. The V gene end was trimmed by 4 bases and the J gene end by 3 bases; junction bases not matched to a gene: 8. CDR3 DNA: TGTGCCAGCAGCGCCCGACTAGCGGGAGGTAGGACAGATACGCAGTATTTT. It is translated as CASSARLAGGRTDTQYF.

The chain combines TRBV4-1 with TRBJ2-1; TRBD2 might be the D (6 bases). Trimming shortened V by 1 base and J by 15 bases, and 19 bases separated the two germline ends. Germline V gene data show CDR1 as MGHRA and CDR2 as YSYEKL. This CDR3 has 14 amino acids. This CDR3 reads CASSQVPGAGYWFF. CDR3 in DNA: TGCGCCAGCAGCCAAGTGCCCGGGGCGGGATACTGGTTCTTC.

This chain's CDR3 is CASSLDRPNTGELFF. CDR3 bases: TGTGCCAGCAGCTTGGACAGACCGAACACCGGGGAGCTGTTTTTT. The chain has TRBV7-7 and TRBJ2-2, with D tentatively TRBD1 (6 bases). The CDR3 spans 15 residues. Germline V gene data show CDR1 as SSHAT and CDR2 as FNYEAQ (reference sequence). V was cut by 3 bases and J by 0 bases, with 8 bases left in between.

For the CDR3, the DNA is TGTGCCAGCAGTTTAGGGACAGGGGGCTACTATGGCTACACCTTC. This encodes CASSLGTGGYYGYTF. V is TRBV28 and J is TRBJ1-2, with 12 nucleotides matching TRBD1. There are 15 residues in the CDR3. In germline, CDR1 is MDHEN, CDR2 SYDVKM. V lost 2 bases, J lost 3 bases, and 1 base stayed unmatched.

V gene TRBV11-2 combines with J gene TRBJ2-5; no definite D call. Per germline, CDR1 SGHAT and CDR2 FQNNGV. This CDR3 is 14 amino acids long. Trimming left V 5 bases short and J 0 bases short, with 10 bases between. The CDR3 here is CASSAFQYQETQYF. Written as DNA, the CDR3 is TGTGCCAGCAGCGCTTTCCAGTACCAAGAGACCCAGTACTTC.

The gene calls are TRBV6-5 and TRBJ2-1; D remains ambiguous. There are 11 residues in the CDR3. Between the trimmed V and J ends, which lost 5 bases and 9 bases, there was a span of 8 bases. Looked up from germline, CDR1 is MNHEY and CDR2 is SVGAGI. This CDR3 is CASSDGFEQFF. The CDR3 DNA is TGTGCCAGCAGTGACGGCTTTGAGCAGTTCTTC.

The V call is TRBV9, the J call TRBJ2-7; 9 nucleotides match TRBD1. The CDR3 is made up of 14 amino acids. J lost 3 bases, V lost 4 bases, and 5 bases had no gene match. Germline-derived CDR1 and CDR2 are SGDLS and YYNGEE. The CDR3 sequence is CASSTTGGDYEQYF. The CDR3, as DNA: TGTGCCAGCAGCACCACAGGGGGCGACTACGAGCAGTACTTC.

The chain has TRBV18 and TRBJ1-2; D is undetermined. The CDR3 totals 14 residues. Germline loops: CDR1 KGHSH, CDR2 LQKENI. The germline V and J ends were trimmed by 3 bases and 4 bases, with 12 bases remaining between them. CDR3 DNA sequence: TGTGCCAGCTCACCCGGATTCGCGAGCTATGGCTACACCTTC. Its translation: CASSPGFASYGYTF.

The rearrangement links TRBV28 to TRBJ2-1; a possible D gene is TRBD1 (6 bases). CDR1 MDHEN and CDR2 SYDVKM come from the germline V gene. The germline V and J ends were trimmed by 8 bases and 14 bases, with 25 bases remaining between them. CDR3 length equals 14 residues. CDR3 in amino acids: CASWSLRVQGNEFF. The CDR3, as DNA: TGTGCCAGCTGGTCCCTCCGGGTACAGGGAAACGAGTTCTTC.

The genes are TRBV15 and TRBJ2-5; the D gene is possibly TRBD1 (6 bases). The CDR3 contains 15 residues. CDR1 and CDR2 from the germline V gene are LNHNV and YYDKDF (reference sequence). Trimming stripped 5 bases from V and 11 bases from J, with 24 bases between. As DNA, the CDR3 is TGTGCCACCAGCCGAACCAGGGGCCTCCCCCAAGAGCAGTACTTC. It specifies CATSRTRGLPQEQYF.

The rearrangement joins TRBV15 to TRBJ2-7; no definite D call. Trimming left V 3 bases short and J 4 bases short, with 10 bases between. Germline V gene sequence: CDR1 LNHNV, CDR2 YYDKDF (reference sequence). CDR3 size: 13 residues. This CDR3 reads CATSRRSGYEQYF. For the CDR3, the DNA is TGTGCCACCAGCAGGAGAAGTGGGTACGAGCAGTACTTC.

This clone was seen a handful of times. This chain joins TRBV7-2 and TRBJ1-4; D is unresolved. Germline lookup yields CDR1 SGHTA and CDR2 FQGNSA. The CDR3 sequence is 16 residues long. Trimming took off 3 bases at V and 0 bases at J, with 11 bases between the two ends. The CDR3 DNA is TGTGCCAGCAGCTTTAATGGTCCTTCAACTAATGAAAAACTGTTTTTT. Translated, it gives CASSFNGPSTNEKLFF.

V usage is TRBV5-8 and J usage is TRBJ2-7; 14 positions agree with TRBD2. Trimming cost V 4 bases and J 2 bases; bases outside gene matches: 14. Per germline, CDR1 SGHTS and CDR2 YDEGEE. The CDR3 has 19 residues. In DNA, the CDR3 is TGTGCCAGCAGCCCCCCGACTAGCGGGAGGGCCCGGCCTCCCTACGAGCAGTACTTC. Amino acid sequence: CASSPPTSGRARPPYEQYF.

CDR3 DNA: TGTGCCAGCAGCCCTCTAGCGGGAGGCGCCGGGGAGCTGTTTTTT. Its protein is CASSPLAGGAGELFF. The chain carries TRBV7-8 and TRBJ2-2, with 11 bases identical to TRBD2. Germline CDR1 and CDR2: SGHVS and FQNEAQ. Trimming at V came to 5 bases and at J to 6 bases, leaving 5 bases not matched to a gene. The CDR3 has 15 residues. Using reference TRBV7-8 and TRBJ2-2 for the parts outside the CDR3, the full variable domain is GAGVSQSPRYKVAKRGQDVALRCDPISGHVSLFWYQQALGQGPEFLTYFQNEAQLDKSGLPSDRFFAERPEGSVSTLKIQRTQQEDSAVYLCASSPLAGGAGELFFGEGSRLTVL.

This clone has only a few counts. CDR3 DNA sequence: TGTGCCAGCAGGGGACTTCTTTGGGAGCAGTTCTTC. Protein product: CASRGLLWEQFF. The chain joins TRBV2 to TRBJ2-1; the D gene is possibly TRBD2 (6 bases). Germline V CDR1 and CDR2: SNHLY, FYNNEI. The CDR3 spans 12 residues. The V and J ends lost 6 bases and 10 bases respectively, with 13 bases between them.

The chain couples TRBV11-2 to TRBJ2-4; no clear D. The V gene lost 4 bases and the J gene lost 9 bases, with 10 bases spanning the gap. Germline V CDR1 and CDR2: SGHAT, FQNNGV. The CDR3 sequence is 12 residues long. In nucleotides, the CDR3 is TGTGCCAGCAGCTCACCTTCGGGCATTCAGTACTTC. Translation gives CASSSPSGIQYF.

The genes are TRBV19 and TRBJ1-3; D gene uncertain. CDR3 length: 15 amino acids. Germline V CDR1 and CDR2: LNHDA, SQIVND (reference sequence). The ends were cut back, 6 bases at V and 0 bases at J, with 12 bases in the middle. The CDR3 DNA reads TGTGCCAGTAGAGGGCCTACATCCTCTGGAAACACCATATATTTT. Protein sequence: CASRGPTSSGNTIYF.

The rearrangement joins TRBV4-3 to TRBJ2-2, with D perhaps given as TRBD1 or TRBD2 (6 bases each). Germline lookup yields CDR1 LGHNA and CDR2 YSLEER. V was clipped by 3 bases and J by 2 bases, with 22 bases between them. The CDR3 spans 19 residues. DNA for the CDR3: TGCGCCAGCAGCCAGCGGTACTACGGGACGGGGGCAAACACCGGGGAGCTGTTTTTT. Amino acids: CASSQRYYGTGANTGELFF.

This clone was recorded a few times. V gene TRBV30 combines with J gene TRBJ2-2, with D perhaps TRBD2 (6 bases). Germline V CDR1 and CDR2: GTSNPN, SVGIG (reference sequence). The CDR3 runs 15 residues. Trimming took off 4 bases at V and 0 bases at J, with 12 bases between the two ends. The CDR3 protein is CAWTAGLANTGELFF. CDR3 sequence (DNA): TGTGCCTGGACTGCGGGACTGGCGAACACCGGGGAGCTGTTTTTT.

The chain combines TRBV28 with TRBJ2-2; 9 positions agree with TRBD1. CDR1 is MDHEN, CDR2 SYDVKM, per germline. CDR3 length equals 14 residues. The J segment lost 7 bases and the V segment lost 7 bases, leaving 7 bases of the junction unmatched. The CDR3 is CASTGTGLFGELFF. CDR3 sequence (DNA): TGTGCCAGCACCGGGACAGGGTTGTTCGGGGAGCTGTTTTTT.

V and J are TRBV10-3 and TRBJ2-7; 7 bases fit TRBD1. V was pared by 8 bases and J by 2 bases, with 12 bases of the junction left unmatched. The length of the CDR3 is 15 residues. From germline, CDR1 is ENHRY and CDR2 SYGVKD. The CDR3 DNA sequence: TGTGCCATCTCCCGCGACGGGACAGTAACCTACGAGCAGTACTTC. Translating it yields CAISRDGTVTYEQYF.

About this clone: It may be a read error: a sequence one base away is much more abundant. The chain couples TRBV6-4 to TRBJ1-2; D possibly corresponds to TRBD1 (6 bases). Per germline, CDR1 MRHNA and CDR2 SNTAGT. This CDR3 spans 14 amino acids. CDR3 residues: CASSDSAGVYGCTF. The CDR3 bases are TGTGCCAGCAGTGACTCAGCAGGGGTTTATGGCTGCACCTTC.

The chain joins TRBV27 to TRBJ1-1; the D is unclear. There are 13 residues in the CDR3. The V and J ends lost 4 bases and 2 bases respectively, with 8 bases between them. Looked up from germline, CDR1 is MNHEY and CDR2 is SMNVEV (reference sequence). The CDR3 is CASSYGANTEAFF. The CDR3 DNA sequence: TGTGCCAGCAGTTACGGAGCTAACACTGAAGCTTTCTTT.

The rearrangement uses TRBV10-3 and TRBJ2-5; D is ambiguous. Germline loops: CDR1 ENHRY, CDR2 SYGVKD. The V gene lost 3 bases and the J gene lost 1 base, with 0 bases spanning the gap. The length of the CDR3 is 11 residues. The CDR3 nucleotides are TGTGCCATCAGTGACCAAGAGACCCAGTACTTC. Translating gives CAISDQETQYF.